This T cell receptor beta chain is from a study of technical replicates of blood from a few donors. Repertoires were generated with immunoSEQ multiplex PCR, while TCRdb's copy carries only in-frame clones and drops some. The sample includes more than 65,000 clones, about 97% of them seen just once. CDR1 is SNHLY and CDR2 is FYNNEI in the germline V gene. Trimming cost V 4 bases and J 5 bases; bases outside gene matches: 5. The CDR3 has 14 residues. This TCR was recovered from a human donor in good health. What was sequenced was T cells isolated from PBMCs. The rearrangement uses TRBV2 and TRBJ2-5; 9 bases are shared with TRBD2. The CDR3 region is CASSVAGEAETQYF. CDR3 coding DNA: TGTGCCAGCAGTGTAGCGGGAGAGGCGGAGACCCAGTACTTC.